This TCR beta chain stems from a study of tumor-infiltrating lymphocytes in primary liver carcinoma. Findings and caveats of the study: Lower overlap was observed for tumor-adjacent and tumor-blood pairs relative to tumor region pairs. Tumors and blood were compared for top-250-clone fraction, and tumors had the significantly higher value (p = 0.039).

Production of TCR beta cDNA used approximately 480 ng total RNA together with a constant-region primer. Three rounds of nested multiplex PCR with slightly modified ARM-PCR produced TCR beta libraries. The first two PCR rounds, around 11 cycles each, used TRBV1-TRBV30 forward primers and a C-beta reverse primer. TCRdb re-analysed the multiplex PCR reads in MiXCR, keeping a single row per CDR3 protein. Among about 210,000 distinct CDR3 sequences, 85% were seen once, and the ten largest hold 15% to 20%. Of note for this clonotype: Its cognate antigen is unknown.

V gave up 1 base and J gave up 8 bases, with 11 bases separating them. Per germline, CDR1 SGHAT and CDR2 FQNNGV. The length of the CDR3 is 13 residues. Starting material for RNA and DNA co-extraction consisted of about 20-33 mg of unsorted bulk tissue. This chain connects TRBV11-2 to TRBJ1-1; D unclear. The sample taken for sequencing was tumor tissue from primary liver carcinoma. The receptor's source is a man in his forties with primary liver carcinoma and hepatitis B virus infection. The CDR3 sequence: CASSLVTGSEAFF. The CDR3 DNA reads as TGTGCCAGCAGCTTAGTTACCGGGTCAGAAGCTTTCTTT.